Following are 24 T cell receptor beta chains from one sample sequenced in a study of shared clonotypes between healthy human individuals (dated by TCRdb to 2018 to 2020). The receptor library was made with the immunoSEQ multiplex PCR assay. Imported from immuneACCESS, the table was reduced by TCRdb to in-frame sequences with V and J called. These copies leave out some clones; in studies compared against another copy, an unresolved V gene accounts for under half, and the cause of the remainder is not known. Present in this sample are some 680,000 clones, 60% to 75% of which were seen just once. The top ten hold around 2% of the sample. What was sequenced was memory CD4+ T cells sorted from blood. Interpreted using the paper, the cell subset or site label stands for: CD45RA-negative fraction. These receptors all come from a young woman in good health.

This chain connects TRBV5-1 to TRBJ1-2; the D is unclear. Looked up from germline, CDR1 is SGHRS and CDR2 is YFSETQ. The CDR3 is 16 amino acids. The ends were cut back, 0 bases at V and 6 bases at J, with 18 bases in the middle. CDR3 sequence (DNA): TGCGCCAGCAGCTTGGATATTGGCCCACCCGACGATGGCTACACCTTC. Translating gives CASSLDIGPPDDGYTF.

The chain links TRBV2 to TRBJ2-3; TRBD1 is a possible D gene (6 bases). V gave up 6 bases and J gave up 3 bases, with 16 bases separating them. This CDR3 has 15 residues. The germline gives CDR1 SNHLY, CDR2 FYNNEI. The CDR3 region has the DNA TGTGCCAGCAGGTCACAGGGAAGTAGTACAGATACGCAGTATTTT. Translation: CASRSQGSSTDTQYF. Supplemented by reference TRBV2 and TRBJ2-3, the full variable domain reads EPEVTQTPSHQVTQMGQEVILRCVPISNHLYFYWYRQILGQKVEFLVSFYNNEISEKSEIFDDQFSVERPDGSNFTLKIRSTKLEDSAMYFCASRSQGSSTDTQYFGPGTRLTVL.

The rearrangement links TRBV6-5 to TRBJ1-5; D might be TRBD1 (6 bases). In germline, CDR1 is MNHEY, CDR2 SVGAGI. There are 15 residues in the CDR3. Trimming pared 5 bases from V and 0 bases from J, leaving 11 bases between. As DNA, the CDR3 is TGTGCCAGCAGTAGGACAGTTAATAGCAATCAGCCCCAGCATTTT. The encoded protein is CASSRTVNSNQPQHF.

The chain employs TRBV11-2 and TRBJ2-1, with D unresolved. Deletions cut 3 bases from V and 0 bases from J, with 6 bases between. CDR1 is SGHAT and CDR2 is FQNNGV in the germline V gene. CDR3 size: 14 residues. As DNA, the CDR3 is TGTGCCAGCAGCTTGGCGTACTCCTACAATGAGCAGTTCTTC. It translates to CASSLAYSYNEQFF.

V and J are TRBV10-3 and TRBJ2-5, with TRBD2 identical over 10 bases. V lost 3 bases, J lost 0 bases, and 4 bases stayed unmatched. The CDR3 contains 16 residues. Germline V gene sequence: CDR1 ENHRY, CDR2 SYGVKD. CDR3 loop: CAISETLAGNQETQYF. CDR3 bases: TGTGCCATCAGTGAAACACTAGCGGGGAACCAAGAGACCCAGTACTTC.

The rearrangement uses TRBV5-1 and TRBJ2-7, with D possibly TRBD2 on 5 matching bases. The CDR3 sequence is 13 residues long. Trimming cost V 5 bases and J 8 bases, with 17 bases left between them. Germline CDR1 is SGHRS and CDR2 is YFSETQ. The CDR3 here is CASRRVEGTQQYF. The CDR3 DNA sequence: TGCGCCAGCAGGAGGGTCGAGGGAACCCAGCAGTACTTC.

This clone was detected only a few times. This sequence joins TRBV30 and TRBJ2-1; 7 nucleotides match TRBD2. Trimming at V came to 4 bases and at J to 2 bases, leaving 8 bases not matched to a gene. The CDR3 runs to 15 residues. Germline V gene sequence: CDR1 GTSNPN, CDR2 SVGIG (reference sequence). In nucleotides, the CDR3 is TGTGCCTGGATGTTGGGGAGGGTAGCCTACAATGAGCAGTTCTTC. The encoded protein is CAWMLGRVAYNEQFF. The complete variable domain, with remaining parts taken from reference TRBV30 and TRBJ2-1, reads SQTIHQWPATLVQPVGSPLSLECTVEGTSNPNLYWYRQAAGRGLQLLFYSVGIGQISSEVPQNLSASRPQDRQFILSSKKLLLSDSGFYLCAWMLGRVAYNEQFFGPGTRLTVL.

This sequence joins TRBV7-2 and TRBJ2-1; D might be TRBD2 (5 bases). The V gene's germline CDR1 is SGHTA and CDR2 FQGNSA. V lost 3 bases, J lost 0 bases, and 12 bases lay in between. This CDR3 has 16 amino acids. The CDR3 sequence is CASSFSALGSYNEQFF. The CDR3 DNA follows: TGTGCCAGCAGCTTTAGCGCCCTTGGCTCCTACAATGAGCAGTTCTTC.

The chain combines TRBV5-5 with TRBJ2-3, with D possibly matching TRBD2 (6 bases). Germline CDR1 and CDR2: SGHKS and YYEKEE (reference sequence). The V end lost 0 bases, the J end lost 6 bases, and 11 bases lay between the germline ends. The CDR3 sequence is 14 residues long. Here the CDR3 reads CASSLVGTGDTQYF. For the CDR3, the DNA is TGTGCCAGCAGCTTGGTTGGGACTGGTGATACGCAGTATTTT.

V and J are TRBV28 and TRBJ1-4; 8 bases are shared with TRBD1. Losses at the gene ends were 5 bases for V and 7 bases for J; bases not matched to a gene: 9. Germline CDR1 and CDR2: MDHEN and SYDVKM. CDR3 length: 15 residues. This CDR3 is CASSTRQGFGEKLFF. The CDR3 region has the DNA TGTGCCAGCAGTACCAGACAGGGGTTCGGTGAAAAACTGTTTTTT. Supplemented by reference TRBV28 and TRBJ1-4, the full variable domain reads DVKVTQSSRYLVKRTGEKVFLECVQDMDHENMFWYRQDPGLGLRLIYFSYDVKMKEKGDIPEGYSVSREKKERFSLILESASTNQTSMYLCASSTRQGFGEKLFFGSGTQLSVL.

V gene TRBV2 combines with J gene TRBJ1-1; TRBD1 might be the D (6 bases). CDR1 is SNHLY and CDR2 is FYNNEI in the germline V gene. This CDR3 region has 14 residues. Trimming cost V 4 bases and J 4 bases, with 13 bases left between them. CDR3 in DNA: TGTGCCAGCAGTGGAGACATACAGGGCACTGAAGCTTTCTTT. Translated, it gives CASSGDIQGTEAFF. Complete variable domain (other parts from reference TRBV2 and TRBJ1-1): EPEVTQTPSHQVTQMGQEVILRCVPISNHLYFYWYRQILGQKVEFLVSFYNNEISEKSEIFDDQFSVERPDGSNFTLKIRSTKLEDSAMYFCASSGDIQGTEAFFGQGTRLTVV.

V usage is TRBV28 and J usage is TRBJ2-7; 8 bases line up with TRBD1. Germline V gives CDR1 MDHEN, CDR2 SYDVKM. This CDR3 has 13 residues. V lost 5 bases and J lost 6; bases outside the gene matches: 6. In nucleotides, the CDR3 is TGTGCCAGCAGTAACGACGACAGGGGCGAGCAGTACTTC. It is translated as CASSNDDRGEQYF.

The gene calls are TRBV6-1 and TRBJ2-1, with 7 positions matching TRBD2. V dropped 2 bases and J dropped 10; count of bases not matched to a gene: 5. The CDR3 covers 13 residues. CDR1 is MNHNS, CDR2 SASEGT, per germline. This CDR3 is CASSEIELAEQFF. The CDR3 DNA reads TGTGCCAGCAGTGAAATTGAACTAGCGGAGCAGTTCTTC.

V is TRBV7-6 and J is TRBJ2-2; D possibly corresponds to TRBD1 (5 bases). The germline gives CDR1 SGHVS, CDR2 FNYEAQ. This CDR3 has 15 amino acids. Trimming left V 4 bases short and J 3 bases short, with 12 bases between. CDR3: CASSSTGGDTGELFF. CDR3 DNA: TGTGCCAGCAGCTCCACAGGTGGAGACACCGGGGAGCTGTTTTTT.

This clone has a single count. V usage is TRBV4-1 and J usage is TRBJ2-3; a weak D match, TRBD2 (5 bases). The V gene's germline CDR1 is MGHRA and CDR2 YSYEKL. The CDR3 has 16 amino acids. Trimming pared 0 bases from V and 7 bases from J, leaving 17 bases between. Here the CDR3 reads CASSQDSAAGGNTQYF. In DNA, the CDR3 is TGCGCCAGCAGCCAAGATTCGGCGGCCGGAGGTAATACGCAGTATTTT.

This chain uses TRBV19 with TRBJ2-2; 7 nucleotides agree with TRBD2. Unmatched junction bases numbered 3, after V lost 4 bases and J lost 1 base. Germline lookup yields CDR1 LNHDA and CDR2 SQIVND (reference sequence). The CDR3 sequence is 15 residues long. The CDR3 here is CASSSSGLNTGELFF. The CDR3 nucleotides read TGTGCCAGTAGTAGTAGCGGGCTGAACACCGGGGAGCTGTTTTTT. Full variable domain (remainder filled in from reference TRBV19 and TRBJ2-2): DGGITQSPKYLFRKEGQNVTLSCEQNLNHDAMYWYRQDPGQGLRLIYYSQIVNDFQKGDIAEGYSVSREKKESFPLTVTSAQKNPTAFYLCASSSSGLNTGELFFGEGSRLTVL.

In regard to this clone: In the same sample, other DNA sequences code for this CDR3. V gene TRBV9 combines with J gene TRBJ1-2, with TRBD1 matching 12 bases. Germline CDR1 and CDR2: SGDLS and YYNGEE. V shed 1 base, J shed 8 bases, and the junction held 6 bases outside the gene matches. The CDR3 covers 15 residues. The CDR3 region is CASSVTGTGGGGYTF. In nucleotides, the CDR3 is TGTGCCAGCAGCGTAACCGGGACAGGGGGCGGAGGCTACACCTTC.

This chain connects TRBV5-4 to TRBJ2-3; 13 bases align to TRBD2. Germline V gene data show CDR1 as SGHNT and CDR2 as YYREEE (reference sequence). V dropped 3 bases and J dropped 3; count of bases not matched to a gene: 7. The CDR3 runs to 17 residues. CDR3 in amino acids: CASSWTSGSPRTDTQYF. In nucleotides, the CDR3 is TGTGCCAGCAGCTGGACTAGCGGGAGCCCCAGGACAGATACGCAGTATTTT.

The chain joins TRBV6-7 to TRBJ1-5, with D possibly matching TRBD1 (6 bases). TRBV6-7 has ORF status, its function being uncertain. CDR3 length equals 17 residues. Trimming took 6 bases from V and 4 from J, leaving 22 bases between them. CDR3 coding DNA: TGTGCCAGCAGCCAGGGGTGTGAAGTCAAGTGGAATCAGCCCCAGCATTTT. Protein: CASSQGCEVKWNQPQHF.

The chain uses TRBV5-1 and TRBJ2-1; 9 nucleotides align to TRBD2. The junction had 4 bases not matched to a gene; V was cut back by 1 base and J by 8 bases. The germline V gene has CDR1 SGHRS and CDR2 YFSETQ. This CDR3 region has 14 residues. CDR3 region: CASSLSLAGHEQFF. CDR3 DNA: TGCGCCAGCAGCTTGTCGCTAGCGGGACATGAGCAGTTCTTC.

V is TRBV6-6 and J is TRBJ2-2; D gene uncertain. The CDR3 totals 13 residues. Germline V gene lookup returns CDR1 MNHNY and CDR2 SVGAGI (reference sequence). Trimming removed 7 bases from V and 4 bases from J, with 10 bases in between. The CDR3 bases are TGTGCCAGCACCCTCAGTGGCACCGGGGAGCTGTTTTTT. Residues: CASTLSGTGELFF.

This clone was recorded only once. The same CDR3 arises from other DNA sequences in this sample as well. V is TRBV7-2 and J is TRBJ2-7, with D tentatively TRBD1 or TRBD2 (5 bases each). The germline V and J ends were trimmed by 1 base and 0 bases, with 10 bases remaining between them. The germline gives CDR1 SGHTA, CDR2 FQGNSA. The CDR3 runs to 15 residues. CDR3 in amino acids: CASSLGGGFSYEQYF. The CDR3 DNA reads TGTGCCAGCAGCTTAGGGGGCGGGTTCTCCTACGAGCAGTACTTC.

The gene calls are TRBV11-2 and TRBJ1-3; 11 nucleotides line up with TRBD1. CDR3 length: 16 amino acids. Germline CDR1 reads SGHAT; CDR2 reads FQNNGV. The junction had 6 bases not matched to a gene; V was cut back by 5 bases and J by 3 bases. The chain's CDR3 is CASSPWTGGDGNTIYF. The CDR3 DNA is TGTGCCAGCAGCCCATGGACAGGGGGCGATGGAAACACCATATATTTT. Complete variable domain (other parts from reference TRBV11-2 and TRBJ1-3): EAGVAQSPRYKIIEKRQSVAFWCNPISGHATLYWYQQILGQGPKLLIQFQNNGVVDDSQLPKDRFSAERLKGVDSTLKIQPAKLEDSAVYLCASSPWTGGDGNTIYFGEGSWLTVV.

The chain is built from TRBV5-1 and TRBJ2-7; D gene unclear. CDR1 is SGHRS, CDR2 YFSETQ, per germline. The CDR3 covers 14 residues. V lost 0 bases and J 0 bases, leaving 7 bases between the germline ends. The DNA of the CDR3 is TGCGCCAGCAGCTTGGATTTCACCTCCTACGAGCAGTACTTC. Translated: CASSLDFTSYEQYF.